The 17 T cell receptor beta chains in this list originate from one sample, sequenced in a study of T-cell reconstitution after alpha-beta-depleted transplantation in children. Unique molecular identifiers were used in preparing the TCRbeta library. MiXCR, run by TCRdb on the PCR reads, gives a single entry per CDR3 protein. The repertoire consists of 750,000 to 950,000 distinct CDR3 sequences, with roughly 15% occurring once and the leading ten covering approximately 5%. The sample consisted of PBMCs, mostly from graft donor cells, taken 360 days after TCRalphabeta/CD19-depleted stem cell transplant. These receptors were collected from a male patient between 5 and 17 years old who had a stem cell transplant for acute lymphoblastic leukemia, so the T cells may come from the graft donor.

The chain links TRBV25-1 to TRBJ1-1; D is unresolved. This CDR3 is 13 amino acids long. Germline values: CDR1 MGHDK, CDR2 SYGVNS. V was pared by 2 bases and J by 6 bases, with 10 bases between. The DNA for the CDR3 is TGTGCCAGCAGTGAAGTGCTCTGGGCTGAAGCTTTCTTT. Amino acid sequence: CASSEVLWAEAFF. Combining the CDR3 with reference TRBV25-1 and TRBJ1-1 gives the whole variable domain EADIYQTPRYLVIGTGKKITLECSQTMGHDKMYWYQQDPGMELHLIHYSYGVNSTEKGDLSSESTVSRIRTEHFPLTLESARPSHTSQYLCASSEVLWAEAFFGQGTRLTVV.

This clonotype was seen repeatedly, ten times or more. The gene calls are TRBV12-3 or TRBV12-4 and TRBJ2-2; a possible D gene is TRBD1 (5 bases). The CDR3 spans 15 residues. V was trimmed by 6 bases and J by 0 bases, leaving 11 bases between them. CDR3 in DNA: TGTGCCAGCAGACGTCAGGGATCGAACACCGGGGAGCTGTTTTTT. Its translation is CASRRQGSNTGELFF.

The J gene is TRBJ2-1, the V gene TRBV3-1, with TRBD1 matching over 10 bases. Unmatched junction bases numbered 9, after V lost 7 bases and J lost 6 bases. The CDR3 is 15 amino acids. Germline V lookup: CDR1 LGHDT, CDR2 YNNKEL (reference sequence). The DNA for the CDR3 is TGTGCCAGCACCGAGGGGGGGACAGGGGCCAATGAGCAGTTCTTC. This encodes CASTEGGTGANEQFF.

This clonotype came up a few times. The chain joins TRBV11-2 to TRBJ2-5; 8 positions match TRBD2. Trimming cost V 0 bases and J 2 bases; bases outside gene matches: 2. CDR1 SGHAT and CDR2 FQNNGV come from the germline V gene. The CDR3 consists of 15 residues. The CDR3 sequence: CASSLELAVQETQYF. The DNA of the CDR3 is TGTGCCAGCAGCTTAGAACTAGCGGTACAAGAGACCCAGTACTTC.

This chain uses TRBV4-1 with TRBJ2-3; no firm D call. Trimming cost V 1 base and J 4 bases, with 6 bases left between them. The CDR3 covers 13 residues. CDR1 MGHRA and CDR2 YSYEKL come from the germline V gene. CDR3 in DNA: TGCGCCAGCAGCCAAGCAACGGCAGATACGCAGTATTTT. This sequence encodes CASSQATADTQYF.

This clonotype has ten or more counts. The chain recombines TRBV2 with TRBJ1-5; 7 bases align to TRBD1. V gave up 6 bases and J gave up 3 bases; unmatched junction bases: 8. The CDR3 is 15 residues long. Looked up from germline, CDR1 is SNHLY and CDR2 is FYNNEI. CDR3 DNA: TGTGCCAGCAGCAGGCTTACAGGGGTCAATCAGCCCCAGCATTTT. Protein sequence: CASSRLTGVNQPQHF.

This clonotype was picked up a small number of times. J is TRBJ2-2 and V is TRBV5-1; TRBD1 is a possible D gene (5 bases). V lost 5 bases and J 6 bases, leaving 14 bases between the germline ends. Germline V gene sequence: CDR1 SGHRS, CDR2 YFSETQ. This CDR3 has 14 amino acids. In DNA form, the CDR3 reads TGCGCCAGCAGTGGGGCAGGGTGGCCCGGGGAGCTGTTTTTT. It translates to CASSGAGWPGELFF.

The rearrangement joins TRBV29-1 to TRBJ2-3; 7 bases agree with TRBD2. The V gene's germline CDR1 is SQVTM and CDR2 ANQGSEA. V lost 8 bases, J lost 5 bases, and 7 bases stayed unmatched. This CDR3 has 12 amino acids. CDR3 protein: CSTDGGLDTQYF. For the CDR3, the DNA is TGCAGCACCGACGGGGGGTTAGATACGCAGTATTTT.

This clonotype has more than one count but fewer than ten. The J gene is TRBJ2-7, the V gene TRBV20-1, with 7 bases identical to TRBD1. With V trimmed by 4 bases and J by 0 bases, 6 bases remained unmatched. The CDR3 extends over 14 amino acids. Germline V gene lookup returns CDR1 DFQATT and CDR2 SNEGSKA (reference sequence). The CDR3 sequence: CSANRQGLSYEQYF. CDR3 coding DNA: TGCAGTGCTAACAGACAGGGTCTCTCCTACGAGCAGTACTTC.

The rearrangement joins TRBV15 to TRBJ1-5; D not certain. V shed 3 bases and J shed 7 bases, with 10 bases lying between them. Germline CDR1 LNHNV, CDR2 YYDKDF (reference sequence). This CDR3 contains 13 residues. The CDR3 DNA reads TGTGCCACCAGCAGGACGGGAAGCCAGCCCCAGCATTTT. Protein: CATSRTGSQPQHF.

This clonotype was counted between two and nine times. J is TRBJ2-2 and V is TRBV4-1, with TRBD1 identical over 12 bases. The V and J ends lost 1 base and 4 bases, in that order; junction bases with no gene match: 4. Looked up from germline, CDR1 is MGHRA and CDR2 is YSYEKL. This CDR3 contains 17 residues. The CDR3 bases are TGCGCCAGCAGCCAAGGGGGACAGGGGGCGGTCACCGGGGAGCTGTTTTTT. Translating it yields CASSQGGQGAVTGELFF.

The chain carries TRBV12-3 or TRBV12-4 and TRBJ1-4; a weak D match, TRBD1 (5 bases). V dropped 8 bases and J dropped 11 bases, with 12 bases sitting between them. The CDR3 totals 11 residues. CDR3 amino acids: CASLGGPKLFF. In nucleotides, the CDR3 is TGTGCCAGCCTCGGGGGTCCGAAACTGTTTTTT.

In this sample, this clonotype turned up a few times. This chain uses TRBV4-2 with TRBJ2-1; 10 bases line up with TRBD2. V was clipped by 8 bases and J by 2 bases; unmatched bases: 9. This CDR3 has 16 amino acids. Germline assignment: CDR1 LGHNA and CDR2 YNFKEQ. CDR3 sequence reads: CASGKGLAETYNEQFF. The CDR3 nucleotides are TGTGCCAGCGGGAAAGGACTAGCGGAAACCTACAATGAGCAGTTCTTC.

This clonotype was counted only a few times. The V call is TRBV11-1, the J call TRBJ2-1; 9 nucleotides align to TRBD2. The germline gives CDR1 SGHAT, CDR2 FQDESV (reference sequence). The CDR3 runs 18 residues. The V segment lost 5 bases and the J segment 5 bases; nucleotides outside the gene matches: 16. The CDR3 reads CASSPSHLLAGNNNEQFF. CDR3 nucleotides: TGTGCCAGCAGCCCCAGCCACCTCCTAGCGGGAAATAACAATGAGCAGTTCTTC.

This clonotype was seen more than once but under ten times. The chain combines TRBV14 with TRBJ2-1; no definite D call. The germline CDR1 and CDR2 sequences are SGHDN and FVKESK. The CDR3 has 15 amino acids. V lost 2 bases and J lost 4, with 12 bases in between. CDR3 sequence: CASSQSIGLYNEQFF. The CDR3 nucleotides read TGTGCCAGCAGCCAATCTATAGGGTTATACAATGAGCAGTTCTTC.

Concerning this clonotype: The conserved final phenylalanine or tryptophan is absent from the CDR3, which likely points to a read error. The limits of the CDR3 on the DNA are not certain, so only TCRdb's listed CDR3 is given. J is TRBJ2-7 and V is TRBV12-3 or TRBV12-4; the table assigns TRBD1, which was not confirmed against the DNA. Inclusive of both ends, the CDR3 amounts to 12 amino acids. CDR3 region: CASSHRGRAPSI.

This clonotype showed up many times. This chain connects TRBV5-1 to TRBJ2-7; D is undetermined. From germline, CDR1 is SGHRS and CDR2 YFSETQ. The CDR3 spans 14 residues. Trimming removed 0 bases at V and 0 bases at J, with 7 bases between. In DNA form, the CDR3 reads TGCGCCAGCAGCTTGGGGGGAAACTCCTACGAGCAGTACTTC. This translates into CASSLGGNSYEQYF. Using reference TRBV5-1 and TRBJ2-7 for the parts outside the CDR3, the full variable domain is KAGVTQTPRYLIKTRGQQVTLSCSPISGHRSVSWYQQTPGQGLQFLFEYFSETQRNKGNFPGRFSGRQFSNSRSEMNVSTLELGDSALYLCASSLGGNSYEQYFGPGTRLTVT.